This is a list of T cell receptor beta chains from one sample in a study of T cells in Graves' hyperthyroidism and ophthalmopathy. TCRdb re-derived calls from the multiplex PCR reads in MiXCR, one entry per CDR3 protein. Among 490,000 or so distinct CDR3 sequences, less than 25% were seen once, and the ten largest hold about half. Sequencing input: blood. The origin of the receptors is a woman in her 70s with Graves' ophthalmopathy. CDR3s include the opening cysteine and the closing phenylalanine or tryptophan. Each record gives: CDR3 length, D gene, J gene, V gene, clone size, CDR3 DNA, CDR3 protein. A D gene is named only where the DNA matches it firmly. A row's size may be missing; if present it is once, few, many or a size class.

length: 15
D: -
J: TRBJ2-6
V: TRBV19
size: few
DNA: TGTGCCAGTAGTTGGAGGGACCCTGGGGCCAACGTCCTGACTTTC
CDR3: CASSWRDPGANVLTF

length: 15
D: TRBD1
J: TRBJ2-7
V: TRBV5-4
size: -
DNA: TGTGCCAGCAGCTCCATAAGGGACAGAAACTACGAGCAGTACTTC
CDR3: CASSSIRDRNYEQYF

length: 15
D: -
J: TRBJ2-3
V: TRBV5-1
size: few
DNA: TGCGCCAGCAGCTTGACCGCTAGCGTGGCAGATACGCAGTATTTT
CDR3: CASSLTASVADTQYF

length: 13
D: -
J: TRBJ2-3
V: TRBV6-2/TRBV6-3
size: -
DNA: TGTGCCAGCGGAGTGTCACGCACAGATACGCAGTATTTT
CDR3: CASGVSRTDTQYF

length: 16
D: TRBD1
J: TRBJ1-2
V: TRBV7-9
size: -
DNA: TGTGCCAGCAGCCCCGACAGGGCCCACCGCCTCTATGGCTACACCTTC
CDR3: CASSPDRAHRLYGYTF

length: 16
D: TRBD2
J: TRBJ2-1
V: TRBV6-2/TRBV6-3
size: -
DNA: TGTGCCAGCAGTTACTCCAGGACTAGCGTGAGGAATGAGCAGTTCTTC
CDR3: CASSYSRTSVRNEQFF

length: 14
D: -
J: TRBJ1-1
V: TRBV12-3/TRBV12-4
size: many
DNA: TGTGCCAGCAGTTTCGCACCCCCTAGCACTGAAGCTTTCTTT
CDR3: CASSFAPPSTEAFF

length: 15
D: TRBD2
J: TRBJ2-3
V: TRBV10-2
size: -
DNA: TGCGCCAGCAGTGATTTTAGCGGGACAACAGATACGCAGTATTTT
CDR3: CASSDFSGTTDTQYF

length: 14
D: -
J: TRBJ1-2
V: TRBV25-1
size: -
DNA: TGTGCCAGCAGTGAATGGGGGGTTAACTATGGCTACACCTTC
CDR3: CASSEWGVNYGYTF

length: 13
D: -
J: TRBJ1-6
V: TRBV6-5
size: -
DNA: TGTGCCAGCAGTTACTCGACGGCCTCACCCCTCCACTTT
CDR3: CASSYSTASPLHF

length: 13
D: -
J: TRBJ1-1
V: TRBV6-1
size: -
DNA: TGTGCCAGCAGTCTAACCTTTACGACTGAAGCTTTCTTT
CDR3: CASSLTFTTEAFF

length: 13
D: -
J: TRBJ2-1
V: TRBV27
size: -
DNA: TGTGCCAGCAGTTTCCCAGCTAGCAATGAGCAGTTCTTC
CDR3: CASSFPASNEQFF

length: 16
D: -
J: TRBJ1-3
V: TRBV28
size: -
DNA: TGTGCCAGCAGTTTATTCAACAGGGCCTCTGGAAACACCATATATTTT
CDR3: CASSLFNRASGNTIYF

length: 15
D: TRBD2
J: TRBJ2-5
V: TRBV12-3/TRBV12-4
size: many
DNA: TGTGCCAGCAGTTTACTAGCGGGAAGGGGTGAGACCCAGTACTTC
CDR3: CASSLLAGRGETQYF

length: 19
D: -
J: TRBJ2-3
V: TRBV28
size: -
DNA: TGTGCCAGCAGTTTCCCGAGGGGGATAGGACCAAAATACGCATATACGCAGTATTTT
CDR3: CASSFPRGIGPKYAYTQYF

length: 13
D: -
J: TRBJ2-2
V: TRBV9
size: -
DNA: TGTGCCAGCAGCGTAGCCGGCGGCGGGGAGCTGTTTTTT
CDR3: CASSVAGGGELFF

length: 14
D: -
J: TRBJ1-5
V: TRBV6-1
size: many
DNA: TGTGCCAGCAGCGTGAAGGGTAGCAATCAGCCCCAGCATTTT
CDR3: CASSVKGSNQPQHF

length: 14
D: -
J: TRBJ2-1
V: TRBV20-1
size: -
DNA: TGCAGTGCTAGCGGGTCCCTGGGGGTAAATGAGCAGTTCTTC
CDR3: CSASGSLGVNEQFF

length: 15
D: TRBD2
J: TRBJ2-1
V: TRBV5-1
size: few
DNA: TGCGCCAGCAGCGTGACTAGCACCGACTACAATGAGCAGTTCTTC
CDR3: CASSVTSTDYNEQFF

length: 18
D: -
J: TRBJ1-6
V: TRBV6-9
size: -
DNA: TGTGCCAGCAGTTACTACGGCCCATTCAACTCCTATAATTCACCCCTCCACTTT
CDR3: CASSYYGPFNSYNSPLHF

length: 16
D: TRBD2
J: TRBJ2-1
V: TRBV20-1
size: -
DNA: TGCAGTGCTACTCCCCGGCGGGGGAGATTCTACAATGGGCAGTTCTTC
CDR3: CSATPRRGRFYNGQFF

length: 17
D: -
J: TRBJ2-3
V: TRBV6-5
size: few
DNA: TGTGCCAGCAGTTACTATTCCCGGACATCAAACACAGATACGCAGTATTTT
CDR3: CASSYYSRTSNTDTQYF

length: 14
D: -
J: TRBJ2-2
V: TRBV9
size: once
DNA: TGTGCCAGCAGCGTAGCAGGGAAGGACGGGGAGCTGTTTTTT
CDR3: CASSVAGKDGELFF

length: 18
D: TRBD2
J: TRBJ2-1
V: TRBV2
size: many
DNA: TGTGCCAGCAGTGAGGTGGGCCTAGCGGGATACTCCTACAATGAGCAGTTCTTC
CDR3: CASSEVGLAGYSYNEQFF